This T cell receptor (beta chain) comes out of a study of blood T cell repertoires in COVID-19. Trimming took 5 bases from V and 3 from J; bases not matched to a gene: 6. Germline V lookup: CDR1 SGHTA, CDR2 FQGNSA. The CDR3 is 15 residues long. Libraries were prepared by immunoSEQ multiplex PCR; TCRdb keeps only in-frame clonotypes and omits some of them. The sample has around 46,000 clones, 70% to 90% seen once. The TCR was taken from a woman older than 75 with COVID-19, enrolled during active disease. The chain is built from TRBV7-2 and TRBJ1-1, with 10 bases matching TRBD1. The sequenced sample consisted of peripheral blood. The CDR3 region has the DNA TGTGCCAGCAGCCAATCGACAGGGGGCTACACTGAAGCTTTCTTT. Translated, it gives CASSQSTGGYTEAFF.